These 31 T cell receptor beta chains originate from one sample sequenced in a study of Graves' ophthalmopathy and Graves' hyperthyroidism. RNA transcripts were the template, and TCR beta CDR3 regions were amplified from them. HTBI-primed RT-PCR formed the first round, and a multiplex PCR formed the second. One entry per CDR3 protein, called by TCRdb with MiXCR from the multiplex PCR reads. The sample consists of hundreds of thousands of distinct CDR3 sequences, roughly 40% of them appearing once. The sample comprised peripheral blood. Receptors were obtained from an adult man with Graves' ophthalmopathy.

With respect to this clonotype: A much larger clone is a single base away; this may be a read error. The chain is built from TRBV9 and TRBJ1-2; the D gene is possibly TRBD1 (5 bases). Deletions cut 2 bases from V and 4 bases from J, with 12 bases between. Germline lookup yields CDR1 SGDLS and CDR2 YYNGEE. The CDR3 sequence is 14 residues long. The CDR3 loop reads CASSVGPSPYGYTF. CDR3 in DNA: TGTGCCAGCAGCGTGGGACCTTCCCCCTATGGCTACACCTTC.

The chain links TRBV20-1 to TRBJ1-6, with 9 bases that match TRBD1. This CDR3 is 15 amino acids long. In germline, CDR1 is DFQATT, CDR2 SNEGSKA (reference sequence). The V and J ends lost 5 bases and 9 bases, in that order; junction bases with no gene match: 11. CDR3 sequence (DNA): TGCAGTGCTGAGCCTCCCGGGACAGGGTTTTCACCCCTCCACTTT. Translating it yields CSAEPPGTGFSPLHF.

The chain combines TRBV10-3 with TRBJ2-6; 10 nucleotides line up with TRBD1. Unmatched junction bases numbered 5, after V lost 10 bases and J lost 2 bases. Germline values: CDR1 ENHRY, CDR2 SYGVKD. The CDR3 contains 15 residues. The CDR3 DNA reads TGTGCCAGCGGAGGACAGGGGGCTGGGGCCAACGTCCTGACTTTC. The encoded protein is CASGGQGAGANVLTF.

To note about this clonotype: Since a much larger clone is just one base distant, this may be a read error. The chain recombines TRBV10-3 with TRBJ2-5; TRBD2 matches 12 bases. In germline, CDR1 is ENHRY, CDR2 SYGVKD. The CDR3 covers 13 residues. CDR3 in amino acids: CAISYRTSGTQHF. Written as DNA, the CDR3 is TGTGCCATCAGTTATCGGACTAGCGGGACCCAGCACTTC.

In regard to this clonotype: Given a much more abundant clone one base away, this may be a read error. This chain connects TRBV20-1 to TRBJ1-1; D uncertain. The CDR3 contains 13 residues. CDR1 is DFQATT and CDR2 is SNEGSKA in the germline V gene (reference sequence). The CDR3 bases are TGCAGTCCTAGTTTCGGATTGAACACTGAAGCTTTCTTT. It codes for CSPSFGLNTEAFF.

The CDR3 here is CASSLQGHSNYGYTF. The CDR3 nucleotides read TGTGCCAGTAGTCTCCAGGGACACTCTAACTATGGCTACACCTTC. This rearrangement joins TRBV19 to TRBJ1-2; possible D gene TRBD1, 6 bases. The CDR3 contains 15 residues. Per germline, CDR1 LNHDA and CDR2 SQIVND (reference sequence). V was trimmed by 5 bases and J by 0 bases, leaving 13 bases between them.

This clonotype was observed many times. The V call is TRBV10-3, the J call TRBJ1-2; 8 bases align to TRBD1. The germline CDR1 and CDR2 sequences are ENHRY and SYGVKD. Trimming removed 4 bases from V and 0 bases from J; junction bases left unmatched: 7. CDR3 length: 16 amino acids. CDR3 DNA sequence: TGTGCCATCAGTGTGAGACCGACAGGGGCTAACTATGGCTACACCTTC. It yields the protein CAISVRPTGANYGYTF.

As concerns this clonotype: The CDR3 carries no conserved terminal phenylalanine or tryptophan, so it likely arises from a read error. The DNA is left out, because the CDR3 cannot be placed on it with certainty; the CDR3 is given as TCRdb lists it. The chain combines TRBV7-9 with TRBJ1-2. The CDR3 comprises 14 residues, both ends counted. CDR1 is SEHNR and CDR2 is FQNEAQ in the germline V gene (reference sequence). This CDR3 is CASSLAATEKINTL.

This clonotype occurred many times. This chain joins TRBV9 and TRBJ1-2; tentative D call: TRBD1 (5 bases). Germline CDR1 SGDLS, CDR2 YYNGEE. V lost 0 bases to trimming and J lost 5 bases, with 11 bases between them. The CDR3 loop spans 14 amino acids. CDR3 in DNA: TGTGCCAGCAGCGTAGGGGGCGGGGAGTATGGCTACACCTTC. It specifies CASSVGGGEYGYTF.

This clonotype has a single count. The chain couples TRBV29-1 to TRBJ2-5; D may be TRBD1 or TRBD2 (6 bases each). Trimming pared 8 bases from V and 7 bases from J, leaving 17 bases between. The germline V gene encodes CDR1 SQVTM and CDR2 ANQGSEA. The CDR3 has 12 residues. The CDR3 loop reads CSLDAGGGTQYF. Written as DNA, the CDR3 is TGCAGCTTAGATGCCGGGGGCGGGACCCAGTACTTC.

The genes are TRBV20-1 and TRBJ1-1; a weak D match, TRBD1 (6 bases). CDR1 is DFQATT, CDR2 SNEGSKA, per germline (reference sequence). This CDR3 is built from 14 residues. With 3 bases removed from V and 4 bases from J, the gap between germline ends came to 15 bases. Here the CDR3 DNA reads TGCAGTGCTAGCAGGGGCTGGGGGACCACTGAAGCTTTCTTT. Its protein is CSASRGWGTTEAFF.

V usage is TRBV14 and J usage is TRBJ2-2; no firm D call. V lost 3 bases and J lost 5, with 10 bases in between. The CDR3 covers 14 residues. CDR1 and CDR2 from the germline V gene are SGHDN and FVKESK. The CDR3 DNA reads as TGTGCCAGCAGCCAGAATATTAAGACCGGGGAGCTGTTTTTT. Its translation: CASSQNIKTGELFF.

This clonotype appeared a few times. The gene calls are TRBV7-9 and TRBJ1-4; 11 bases align to TRBD1. This CDR3 has 15 residues. Germline values: CDR1 SEHNR, CDR2 FQNEAQ (reference sequence). The trim removed 5 bases at V and 10 bases at J, leaving 9 bases unmatched. CDR3 in amino acids: CASSGTGGLDRKLFF. For the CDR3, the DNA is TGTGCCAGCAGCGGGACAGGGGGGCTTGACCGAAAACTGTTTTTT.

The J gene is TRBJ1-1, the V gene TRBV11-2; D remains unclear. The V and J ends lost 4 bases and 12 bases respectively, with 6 bases between them. Looked up from germline, CDR1 is SGHAT and CDR2 is FQNNGV. The CDR3 is 9 residues long. DNA for the CDR3: TGTGCCAGCAGCTGGTCGACTTTCTTT. The encoded protein is CASSWSTFF.

The chain is built from TRBV25-1 and TRBJ2-2, with TRBD2 as a possible D gene (5 bases). In germline, CDR1 is MGHDK, CDR2 SYGVNS. The germline V and J ends were trimmed by 4 bases and 7 bases, with 13 bases remaining between them. The CDR3 contains 14 residues. The CDR3 spells CASSAAGRGGELFF. CDR3 sequence (DNA): TGTGCCAGCAGTGCGGCCGGACGGGGCGGGGAGCTGTTTTTT. Full variable domain (rest looked up from reference TRBV25-1 and TRBJ2-2): EADIYQTPRYLVIGTGKKITLECSQTMGHDKMYWYQQDPGMELHLIHYSYGVNSTEKGDLSSESTVSRIRTEHFPLTLESARPSHTSQYLCASSAAGRGGELFFGEGSRLTVL.

This sequence joins TRBV7-9 and TRBJ1-3, with D unclear. Germline V gives CDR1 SEHNR, CDR2 FQNEAQ (reference sequence). The CDR3 runs to 14 residues. V lost 6 bases, J lost 4 bases, and 13 bases lay in between. The CDR3 region is CASRGEGTGNTIYF. The CDR3 coding sequence is TGTGCCAGCAGGGGCGAAGGCACGGGAAACACCATATATTTT.

CDR3 DNA: TGTGCCAGCAGCGGGGACAGGGCCGAGCAGTACTTC. Translated: CASSGDRAEQYF. V usage is TRBV5-6 and J usage is TRBJ2-7, with 9 bases lining up with TRBD1. J gave up 6 bases and V 4 bases, and 2 bases lay outside the gene matches. CDR1 SGHDT and CDR2 YYEEEE come from the germline V gene. This CDR3 is 12 amino acids long.

The rearrangement uses TRBV20-1 and TRBJ2-7; D is undetermined. Germline V lookup: CDR1 DFQATT, CDR2 SNEGSKA (reference sequence). With 6 bases removed from V and 6 bases from J, the gap between germline ends came to 18 bases. The CDR3 totals 13 residues. This chain's CDR3 is CSASSQDGFEQYF. The CDR3 DNA reads as TGCAGTGCCAGCAGCCAAGACGGTTTCGAGCAGTACTTC.

This clonotype was seen a handful of times. The V call is TRBV12-3 or TRBV12-4, the J call TRBJ1-2; D not resolved. V gave up 2 bases and J gave up 8 bases, with 12 bases separating them. The CDR3 totals 13 residues. The CDR3 DNA reads TGTGCCAGCAGTTTATCGGGCGGGAAGGGCTACACCTTC. Its translation: CASSLSGGKGYTF.

This clonotype was seen at least ten times. CDR3 bases: TGCAGCGTCCGGCGCGGGGCGGGCGACACTGAAGCTTTCTTT. This encodes CSVRRGAGDTEAFF. This chain connects TRBV29-1 to TRBJ1-1; maybe TRBD1 (5 bases). The V and J ends lost 6 bases and 3 bases respectively, with 17 bases between them. The CDR3 extends over 14 amino acids. Germline values: CDR1 SQVTM, CDR2 ANQGSEA.

This clonotype came up a few times. The V call is TRBV7-9, the J call TRBJ1-4; 10 nucleotides agree with TRBD1. The J segment lost 6 bases and the V segment lost 5 bases, leaving 6 bases of the junction unmatched. Germline V gene sequence: CDR1 SEHNR, CDR2 FQNEAQ (reference sequence). There are 15 residues in the CDR3. Written as DNA, the CDR3 is TGTGCCAGCAGCCAATGGACAGGGGGGGATGAAAAACTGTTTTTT. Protein product: CASSQWTGGDEKLFF.

V gene TRBV7-2 combines with J gene TRBJ2-5; D unclear. V lost 5 bases and J 2 bases, leaving 12 bases between the germline ends. In germline, CDR1 is SGHTA, CDR2 FQGNSA. The length of the CDR3 is 14 residues. In nucleotides, the CDR3 is TGTGCCAGCAGCCCCATGCAGATTCAAGAGACCCAGTACTTC. It codes for CASSPMQIQETQYF.

With respect to this clonotype: Given a much more abundant clone one base away, this may be a read error. This chain uses TRBV15 with TRBJ1-2; no reliable D call. The V gene's germline CDR1 is LNHNV and CDR2 YYDKDF (reference sequence). The CDR3 is 14 residues long. V was shortened by 5 bases and J by 5 bases, with 15 bases between the two germline ends. The CDR3 protein is CATSQEAGLYGYTF. The CDR3 nucleotides are TGTGCCACCAGCCAAGAGGCAGGCCTGTATGGCTACACCTTC.

Note on this clonotype: A junction end diverges from the germline sequence, so it may reflect a read error. The genes are TRBV7-3 and TRBJ1-3; no clear D. CDR1 and CDR2 from the germline V gene are SGHTA and FQGTGA. The CDR3 consists of 15 residues. The CDR3 spells CASSESVGSGNTIYF. Here the CDR3 DNA reads TGCGCCAGCAGTGAGTCGGTGGGATCTGGAAACACCATATATTTT.

This clonotype was observed at least ten times. This chain joins TRBV15 and TRBJ1-2; unclear D gene. The CDR3 contains 12 residues. The germline gives CDR1 LNHNV, CDR2 YYDKDF (reference sequence). V gave up 0 bases and J gave up 8 bases, with 7 bases separating them. The chain's CDR3 is CATSRDQWGYTF. CDR3 nucleotide sequence: TGTGCCACCAGCAGAGATCAGTGGGGCTACACCTTC.

This clonotype was seen ten or more times. V gene TRBV11-2 combines with J gene TRBJ1-2; D may be TRBD1 (5 bases). The germline V gene has CDR1 SGHAT and CDR2 FQNNGV. The CDR3 has 15 residues. With 1 base removed from V and 4 bases from J, the gap between germline ends came to 13 bases. The DNA for the CDR3 is TGTGCCAGCAGCTTAGTCGGGGGTAAGGGCTATGGCTACACCTTC. Its translation: CASSLVGGKGYGYTF.

Note on this clonotype: One junction end disagrees with the germline gene, perhaps due to a read error. The chain couples TRBV5-1 to TRBJ1-1; 10 bases map to TRBD1. CDR1 is SGHRS and CDR2 is YFSETQ in the germline V gene. The CDR3 extends over 15 amino acids. CDR3 in amino acids: CARSLGDRGLTEAFF. CDR3 bases: TGCGCCCGCAGCTTGGGGGACAGGGGCTTGACTGAAGCTTTCTTT.

This clonotype occurred many times. The J gene is TRBJ1-2, the V gene TRBV25-1; D is possibly TRBD1 (6 bases). Per the germline V gene, CDR1 is MGHDK and CDR2 is SYGVNS. The CDR3 length is 15 residues. The V and J ends lost 2 bases and 3 bases respectively, with 13 bases between them. DNA for the CDR3: TGTGCCAGCAGTGAAGCGGCAGGGGTCGACTATGGCTACACCTTC. This translates into CASSEAAGVDYGYTF.

The V call is TRBV20-1, the J call TRBJ1-2; maybe TRBD1 (5 bases). CDR1 DFQATT and CDR2 SNEGSKA come from the germline V gene (reference sequence). Trimming pared 5 bases from V and 12 bases from J, leaving 22 bases between. The CDR3 loop spans 13 amino acids. CDR3 DNA: TGCAGTGCTGAAACGGGGGAAGCTTCTGGAAACACCTTC. Translated, it gives CSAETGEASGNTF.

The gene calls are TRBV20-1 and TRBJ1-1; D not certain. Germline CDR1 DFQATT, CDR2 SNEGSKA (reference sequence). CDR3 length: 12 residues. V lost 5 bases, J lost 7 bases, and 14 bases lay in between. CDR3 sequence (DNA): TGCAGTGCTCGGATGCCTCGATATGAAGCTTTCTTT. This gives the protein CSARMPRYEAFF.

This clonotype was detected ten times or more. This sequence joins TRBV15 and TRBJ1-2; a possible D gene is TRBD1 (5 bases). Germline V gives CDR1 LNHNV, CDR2 YYDKDF (reference sequence). With 7 bases removed from V and 2 bases from J, the gap between germline ends came to 11 bases. The CDR3 runs to 13 residues. The CDR3 DNA follows: TGTGCCACCATCGGGGGAACCAACTATGGCTACACCTTC. Amino acid sequence: CATIGGTNYGYTF.